One and the same sample provided the 29 T cell receptor beta chains below, sequenced in a study of cytomegalovirus exposure and HLA in healthy donors. With 60 Vbeta and 13 Jbeta primers, the PCR was carried out. The repertoire was sequenced with immunoSEQ multiplex PCR; TCRdb's copy has only in-frame clones and lacks some. The data contain about 110,000 clones, less than 70% of them singletons. The material sequenced was PBMCs. The receptors derive from a woman in her seventies in good health and CMV-seropositive.

This chain joins TRBV7-9 and TRBJ1-2, with D hard to call. Germline V gives CDR1 SEHNR, CDR2 FQNEAQ (reference sequence). The CDR3 is 13 amino acids. Trimming removed 1 base at V and 5 bases at J, with 8 bases between. The CDR3 DNA reads as TGTGCCAGCAGCTTAGTTTTGGAGTATGGCTACACCTTC. It yields the protein CASSLVLEYGYTF. The full variable domain, with the rest looked up from reference TRBV7-9 and TRBJ1-2, is DTGVSQNPRHKITKRGQNVTFRCDPISEHNRLYWYRQTLGQGPEFLTYFQNEAQLEKSRLLSDRFSAERPKGSFSTLEIQRTEQGDSAMYLCASSLVLEYGYTFGSGTRLTVV.

This clone turned up a few times. The rearrangement uses TRBV7-9 and TRBJ2-1; no firm D call. Trimming shortened V by 3 bases and J by 3 bases, and 12 bases separated the two germline ends. The CDR3 consists of 15 residues. Germline CDR1 SEHNR, CDR2 FQNEAQ (reference sequence). Here the CDR3 DNA reads TGTGCCAGCAGCTTTCCCCGCAGTGGCTACAATGAGCAGTTCTTC. It translates to CASSFPRSGYNEQFF.

The chain links TRBV7-9 to TRBJ1-2, with 8 bases lining up with TRBD1. Trimming at V came to 2 bases and at J to 7 bases, leaving 6 bases not matched to a gene. The CDR3 totals 14 residues. The germline CDR1 and CDR2 sequences are SEHNR and FQNEAQ (reference sequence). The CDR3 nucleotides read TGTGCCAGCAGCTTAAGCAGGGGGCGAATTGGCTACACCTTC. Translation gives CASSLSRGRIGYTF. The whole variable domain, filled in from reference TRBV7-9 and TRBJ1-2, reads DTGVSQNPRHKITKRGQNVTFRCDPISEHNRLYWYRQTLGQGPEFLTYFQNEAQLEKSRLLSDRFSAERPKGSFSTLEIQRTEQGDSAMYLCASSLSRGRIGYTFGSGTRLTVV.

This clone appeared a single time. The chain combines TRBV5-6 with TRBJ1-5; D remains ambiguous. CDR1 is SGHDT, CDR2 YYEEEE, per germline. V gave up 4 bases and J gave up 0 bases, with 14 bases separating them. This CDR3 spans 16 amino acids. In DNA, the CDR3 is TGTGCCAGCAGCATTGGGCCGGGGATTAGCAATCAGCCCCAGCATTTT. It yields the protein CASSIGPGISNQPQHF.

CDR3 sequence reads: CASSRTGWWTEAFF. DNA for the CDR3: TGTGCCAGTAGCCGGACAGGGTGGTGGACTGAAGCTTTCTTT. This chain connects TRBV19 to TRBJ1-1; 8 bases align to TRBD1. This CDR3 spans 14 amino acids. Germline trimming cut 6 bases from V and 5 bases from J; bases unmatched to any gene: 8. In germline, CDR1 is LNHDA, CDR2 SQIVND (reference sequence).

The chain employs TRBV9 and TRBJ2-3; possible D gene TRBD2, 7 bases. Germline V gene sequence: CDR1 SGDLS, CDR2 YYNGEE. This CDR3 has 15 amino acids. Trimming shortened V by 6 bases and J by 3 bases, and 17 bases separated the two germline ends. CDR3 region: CASNRGAGGTDTQYF. As DNA, the CDR3 is TGTGCCAGCAATCGGGGGGCCGGAGGAACAGATACGCAGTATTTT.

The chain links TRBV7-2 to TRBJ2-3; 12 bases align to TRBD2. Germline CDR1 and CDR2: SGHTA and FQGNSA. V shed 5 bases, J shed 4 bases, and the junction held 10 bases outside the gene matches. This CDR3 spans 17 amino acids. CDR3 loop: CASSAPGLAGMADTQYF. The CDR3 DNA reads as TGTGCCAGCAGCGCTCCAGGACTAGCGGGGATGGCAGATACGCAGTATTTT.

V is TRBV10-3 and J is TRBJ2-3; TRBD2 matches at 8 bases. The V gene's germline CDR1 is ENHRY and CDR2 SYGVKD. The CDR3 runs to 15 residues. With V trimmed by 4 bases and J by 1 base, 4 bases remained unmatched. For the CDR3, the DNA is TGTGCCATCAGTGGGGGGACTAGGGGCACAGATACGCAGTATTTT. It encodes CAISGGTRGTDTQYF.

This chain connects TRBV6-5 to TRBJ1-2; TRBD1 might be the D (5 bases). CDR1 is MNHEY and CDR2 is SVGAGI in the germline V gene. V was shortened by 6 bases and J by 5 bases, with 19 bases between the two germline ends. The CDR3 is 15 amino acids. In DNA form, the CDR3 reads TGTGCCAGCAGATCCTCGGGTGGTGGGGCTTATGGCTACACCTTC. It translates to CASRSSGGGAYGYTF.

This clone showed up just once. The DNA of the CDR3 is TGTGCCAGCAGCCCCCAAGTCGGGGTAGGTCGAAACACCATATATTTT. It translates to CASSPQVGVGRNTIYF. The chain joins TRBV9 to TRBJ1-3, with D hard to call. The CDR3 totals 16 residues. V lost 4 bases, J lost 5 bases, and 19 bases lay in between. CDR1 and CDR2 (germline): SGDLS, YYNGEE. The full variable domain, its missing parts supplied by reference TRBV9 and TRBJ1-3, is DSGVTQTPKHLITATGQRVTLRCSPRSGDLSVYWYQQSLDQGLQFLIQYYNGEERAKGNILERFSAQQFPDLHSELNLSSLELGDSALYFCASSPQVGVGRNTIYFGEGSWLTVV.

The chain recombines TRBV10-1 with TRBJ2-1, with 8 bases fitting TRBD2. There are 16 residues in the CDR3. The V gene's germline CDR1 is WNHNN and CDR2 SYGVQD (reference sequence). The V and J ends lost 2 bases and 3 bases, in that order; junction bases with no gene match: 6. In nucleotides, the CDR3 is TGCGCCAGCAGTGAGACCACGGGGGGGCACTACAATGAGCAGTTCTTC. This translates into CASSETTGGHYNEQFF.

This rearrangement joins TRBV6-5 to TRBJ2-2; perhaps TRBD1 as D (6 bases). Germline CDR1 reads MNHEY; CDR2 reads SVGAGI. V was cut by 0 bases and J by 4 bases, with 9 bases left in between. This CDR3 spans 15 amino acids. CDR3 amino acids: CASSYSGGVTGELFF. In nucleotides, the CDR3 is TGTGCCAGCAGTTACTCAGGGGGAGTCACCGGGGAGCTGTTTTTT.

This clone was recorded a few times. This sequence joins TRBV5-1 and TRBJ2-7; TRBD2 agrees at 12 bases. Germline-derived CDR1 and CDR2 are SGHRS and YFSETQ. With V trimmed by 4 bases and J by 0 bases, 8 bases remained unmatched. The CDR3 is 17 residues long. CDR3 sequence (DNA): TGCGCCAGCAGCCAGACTAGCGGGGGACAAAGCTCCTACGAGCAGTACTTC. Translating gives CASSQTSGGQSSYEQYF.

The chain couples TRBV27 to TRBJ2-7, with D uncertain. This CDR3 has 14 amino acids. The germline gives CDR1 MNHEY, CDR2 SMNVEV (reference sequence). Trimming pared 8 bases from V and 5 bases from J, leaving 19 bases between. The CDR3 DNA reads as TGTGCCAGCCGGAGTCATGGCAGCGCCCACGAGCAGTACTTC. As protein: CASRSHGSAHEQYF.

This clone was counted a few times. The CDR3 spells CASSVYREIGEAFF. The CDR3 DNA reads TGTGCCAGCTCGGTCTACAGGGAGATTGGTGAAGCTTTCTTT. The gene calls are TRBV19 and TRBJ1-1, with D tentatively TRBD1 (6 bases). The V gene lost 9 bases and the J gene lost 7 bases, with 21 bases spanning the gap. The CDR3 is 14 amino acids. The V gene's germline CDR1 is LNHDA and CDR2 SQIVND (reference sequence).

CDR3 loop: CATSRSTGIGETQYF. In nucleotides, the CDR3 is TGTGCCACCAGCAGATCGACAGGGATTGGTGAGACCCAGTACTTC. The chain links TRBV15 to TRBJ2-5; TRBD1 matches at 7 bases. Germline assignment: CDR1 LNHNV and CDR2 YYDKDF (reference sequence). This CDR3 comprises 15 residues. V dropped 2 bases and J dropped 5; count of bases not matched to a gene: 8.

V is TRBV5-3 and J is TRBJ1-6; 8 bases line up with TRBD1. TRBV5-3 is an open reading frame whose function is uncertain. The V gene end was trimmed by 3 bases and the J gene end by 6 bases; junction bases not matched to a gene: 5. The CDR3 is 15 residues long. CDR3 amino acids: CARSSGTGSNSPLHF. CDR3 sequence (DNA): TGTGCCAGAAGCTCCGGGACAGGCTCTAATTCACCCCTCCACTTT.

V usage is TRBV4-2 and J usage is TRBJ2-7; perhaps TRBD1 as D (5 bases). The germline CDR1 and CDR2 sequences are LGHNA and YNFKEQ. Trimming left V 1 base short and J 1 base short, with 8 bases between. This CDR3 spans 14 amino acids. CDR3: CASSQGTSSYEQYF. The CDR3 region has the DNA TGTGCCAGCAGCCAAGGGACAAGTTCCTACGAGCAGTACTTC.

The chain has TRBV7-9 and TRBJ2-5, with TRBD2 identical over 9 bases. The germline V gene has CDR1 SEHNR and CDR2 FQNEAQ (reference sequence). The V gene end was trimmed by 7 bases and the J gene end by 2 bases; junction bases not matched to a gene: 5. The CDR3 sequence is 14 residues long. CDR3 sequence reads: CASIKAGGQETQYF. The CDR3 coding sequence is TGTGCCAGCATAAAAGCGGGGGGTCAAGAGACCCAGTACTTC.

This chain connects TRBV30 to TRBJ2-3, with D possibly matching TRBD2 (6 bases). In germline, CDR1 is GTSNPN, CDR2 SVGIG (reference sequence). This CDR3 comprises 14 residues. Trimming took off 0 bases at V and 5 bases at J, with 12 bases between the two ends. CDR3 bases: TGTGCCTGGAGTGTAGGTCTCGGGGGAGATACGCAGTATTTT. Amino acids: CAWSVGLGGDTQYF.

The chain is built from TRBV2 and TRBJ2-5, with D possibly matching TRBD1 (6 bases). There are 13 residues in the CDR3. Trimming took 4 bases from V and 7 from J, leaving 13 bases between them. CDR1 and CDR2 (germline): SNHLY, FYNNEI. The CDR3 spells CASSGQDGGTQYF. The DNA for the CDR3 is TGTGCCAGCAGTGGACAGGATGGAGGGACCCAGTACTTC.

The chain has TRBV19 and TRBJ1-2; D is uncertain. Germline V CDR1 and CDR2: LNHDA, SQIVND (reference sequence). There are 12 residues in the CDR3. V was trimmed by 5 bases and J by 3 bases, leaving 7 bases between them. The CDR3 nucleotides read TGTGCCAGTAGTCCCCGGGACTATGGCTACACCTTC. Amino acid sequence: CASSPRDYGYTF.

Turning to this clone: Other DNA sequences of this sample code for an identical CDR3. This chain connects TRBV6-5 to TRBJ2-3; 7 positions agree with TRBD2. The J segment lost 0 bases and the V segment lost 2 bases, leaving 2 bases of the junction unmatched. The germline gives CDR1 MNHEY, CDR2 SVGAGI. The CDR3 has 15 amino acids. Here the CDR3 DNA reads TGTGCCAGCAGTTACGGGCGGGGGAGCACAGATACGCAGTATTTT. It specifies CASSYGRGSTDTQYF.

The V call is TRBV2, the J call TRBJ2-1; 8 nucleotides match TRBD2. This CDR3 has 12 amino acids. V shed 8 bases, J shed 7 bases, and the junction held 4 bases outside the gene matches. Looked up from germline, CDR1 is SNHLY and CDR2 is FYNNEI. CDR3 coding DNA: TGTGCCAGCCTAGAGCGGGGGAATGAGCAGTTCTTC. Amino acid sequence: CASLERGNEQFF. Supplemented by reference TRBV2 and TRBJ2-1, the full variable domain reads EPEVTQTPSHQVTQMGQEVILRCVPISNHLYFYWYRQILGQKVEFLVSFYNNEISEKSEIFDDQFSVERPDGSNFTLKIRSTKLEDSAMYFCASLERGNEQFFGPGTRLTVL.

This chain connects TRBV5-6 to TRBJ2-5; the match to TRBD2 covers 7 bases. V gave up 4 bases and J gave up 7 bases; unmatched junction bases: 7. The CDR3 sequence is 13 residues long. Looked up from germline, CDR1 is SGHDT and CDR2 is YYEEEE. CDR3 DNA: TGTGCCAGCAGCCCCCGCCCGGGGGGGACCCAGTACTTC. It codes for CASSPRPGGTQYF.

V usage is TRBV2 and J usage is TRBJ2-2, with D possibly matching TRBD2 (5 bases). This CDR3 is built from 15 residues. The V and J ends lost 3 bases and 4 bases respectively, with 12 bases between them. The V gene's germline CDR1 is SNHLY and CDR2 FYNNEI. For the CDR3, the DNA is TGTGCCAGCAGTGACCTGGAGGCTTTCACCGGGGAGCTGTTTTTT. It specifies CASSDLEAFTGELFF.

The chain combines TRBV30 with TRBJ1-2; 9 bases are a match to TRBD1. Trimming removed 3 bases from V and 7 bases from J; junction bases left unmatched: 9. Germline V CDR1 and CDR2: GTSNPN, SVGIG (reference sequence). The CDR3 runs 14 residues. CDR3 sequence reads: CAWRGQGLVSGYTF. CDR3 nucleotides: TGTGCCTGGAGAGGACAGGGGTTGGTCTCTGGCTACACCTTC.

This clone was observed a single time. This chain joins TRBV6-5 and TRBJ1-2, with 7 bases matching TRBD1. Germline V gene sequence: CDR1 MNHEY, CDR2 SVGAGI. The CDR3 extends over 13 amino acids. After removal of 10 bases from V and 2 bases from J, the junction contained 7 bases not matched to a gene. The CDR3 DNA reads as TGTGCCACATCTCTGGACAGGAACTATGGCTACACCTTC. Translation gives CATSLDRNYGYTF.

This clone was seen more than once but under ten times. The DNA for the CDR3 is TGTGCCAGCAGCGCGCGACAGGGAAGAAGGGCTGAAGCTTTCTTT. Its protein product is CASSARQGRRAEAFF. The chain joins TRBV7-2 to TRBJ1-1, with TRBD1 identical over 7 bases. Trimming removed 5 bases from V and 6 bases from J; junction bases left unmatched: 12. Per the germline V gene, CDR1 is SGHTA and CDR2 is FQGNSA. The CDR3 is 15 amino acids. Drawing the rest from reference TRBV7-2 and TRBJ1-1, the complete variable domain is GAGVSQSPSNKVTEKGKDVELRCDPISGHTALYWYRQSLGQGLEFLIYFQGNSAPDKSGLPSDRFSAERTGGSVSTLTIQRTQQEDSAVYLCASSARQGRRAEAFFGQGTRLTVV.